One TCR beta chain is described in this entry. Antigen specificity is unknown. This specimen belongs to a study of T cells in Graves' hyperthyroidism and ophthalmopathy. Overall study findings and caveats: Among clonotypes expanded in thyroid above 0.001, most were also found in blood. A model of 13 V-J pairs discriminated ophthalmopathy from stable hyperthyroidism.

Amplified TCR beta CDR3 regions derived from RNA transcripts. The HTBI primer set was used in a first-round RT-PCR of the TCR CDR3. TCRdb recomputed calls from the multiplex PCR reads with MiXCR, one row per CDR3 protein. Seen here are roughly 700,000 distinct CDR3 sequences, roughly a sixth observed once, and the top ten hold about a sixth. Uncontrolled infection, other autoimmune disease, pregnancy or lactation led to exclusion. The PBMCs were sourced from fresh peripheral blood (around 9.3 ml). Sequenced sample: blood. This sequence was found in a man in his forties or fifties with Graves' hyperthyroidism.

The CDR3 spells CASSLHYIAGQGTQYF. The CDR3 nucleotides read TGTGCCAGCAGCCTGCATTATATAGCGGGTCAGGGGACCCAGTACTTC. The chain joins TRBV13 to TRBJ2-5; TRBD2 agrees at 7 bases. The germline gives CDR1 PRHDT, CDR2 FYEKMQ (reference sequence). This CDR3 has 16 amino acids. V lost 5 bases to trimming and J lost 7 bases; unmatched junction nucleotides: 16.